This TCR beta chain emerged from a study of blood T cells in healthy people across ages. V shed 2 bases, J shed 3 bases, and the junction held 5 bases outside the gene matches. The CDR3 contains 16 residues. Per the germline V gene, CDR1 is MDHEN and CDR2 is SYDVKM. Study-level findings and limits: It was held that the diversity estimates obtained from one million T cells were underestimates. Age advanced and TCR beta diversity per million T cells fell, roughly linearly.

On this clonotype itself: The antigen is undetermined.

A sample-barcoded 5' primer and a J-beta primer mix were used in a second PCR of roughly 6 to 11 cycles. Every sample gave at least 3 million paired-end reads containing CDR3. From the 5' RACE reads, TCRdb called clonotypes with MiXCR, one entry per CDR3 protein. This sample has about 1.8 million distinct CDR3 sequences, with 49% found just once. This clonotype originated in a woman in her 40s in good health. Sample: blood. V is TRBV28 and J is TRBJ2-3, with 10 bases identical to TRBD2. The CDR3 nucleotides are TGTGCCAGCAGTTTACTGCTAGCGGGAGAAACAGATACGCAGTATTTT. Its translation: CASSLLLAGETDTQYF.